A selection of T cell receptor beta chains follows, all from one sample in a study of blood T cell repertoires in COVID-19. The assay was immunoSEQ multiplex PCR, and TCRdb's table has in-frame clones only and misses some. Of under 250,000 clones in the sample, 82% are singletons; the top ten hold around 12%. Sequenced sample: peripheral blood. Source of these receptors: a woman aged 40 to 49 with acute or convalescent COVID-19. Both conserved end residues are part of each CDR3. D genes are given only for firm matches. Rows give clone size only sometimes, using once, few, many, or a class for an expanded clone.

clone_size	v_call	j_call	d_call	cdr3_aa	cdr3_nt
-	TRBV19	TRBJ2-1	TRBD2	CASRFSGANEQFF	TGTGCCAGTAGATTTAGCGGGGCCAATGAGCAGTTCTTC
-	TRBV12-2	TRBJ2-3	-	CASRFDQGSTDTQYF	TGTGCAAGTCGCTTCGATCAGGGGAGCACAGATACGCAGTATTTT
-	TRBV11-2	TRBJ2-1	TRBD2	CASNPQGLAGNEQFF	TGTGCCAGCAACCCACAGGGACTAGCGGGCAATGAGCAGTTCTTC
-	TRBV11-2	TRBJ1-4	-	CASSPRGVSANEKLFF	TGTGCCAGCAGCCCTCGGGGGGTTTCGGCTAATGAAAAACTGTTTTTT
-	TRBV11-2	TRBJ1-1	-	CASTHGLGTEAFF	TGTGCCAGCACCCATGGACTAGGCACTGAAGCTTTCTTT
-	TRBV27	TRBJ1-2	-	CASSSHGANYGYTF	TGTGCCAGCAGTTCTCACGGAGCTAACTATGGCTACACCTTC
few	TRBV9	TRBJ1-5	-	CASSIGEGRNQPQHF	TGTGCCAGCAGCATAGGGGAGGGACGGAATCAGCCCCAGCATTTT
few	TRBV19	TRBJ1-5	TRBD1	CASKGTGLNQPQHF	TGTGCCAGTAAAGGGACAGGCCTCAATCAGCCCCAGCATTTT
-	TRBV9	TRBJ1-1	TRBD1	CASSWDRDNTEAFF	TGTGCCAGCAGCTGGGACAGGGACAACACTGAAGCTTTCTTT
-	TRBV30	TRBJ2-2	-	CAWSPEGAGELFF	TGTGCCTGGAGTCCCGAAGGGGCCGGGGAGCTGTTTTTT
-	TRBV6-6	TRBJ2-6	-	CASSPRTAQLSGANVLTF	TGTGCCAGCAGTCCTAGGACAGCTCAACTCTCTGGGGCCAACGTCCTGACTTTC
-	TRBV9	TRBJ2-2	-	CASSVGASNTGELFF	TGTGCCAGCAGCGTAGGCGCCTCGAACACCGGGGAGCTGTTTTTT
-	TRBV5-6	TRBJ2-1	TRBD2	CASSLFSGGFSYNEQFF	TGTGCCAGCAGCTTGTTTAGCGGGGGTTTCTCCTACAATGAGCAGTTCTTC
-	TRBV7-9	TRBJ2-7	-	CASSSDRRGTLEQYF	TGTGCCAGCAGCTCCGACAGGAGAGGGACCCTCGAGCAGTACTTC
-	TRBV2	TRBJ2-1	TRBD2	CASAGGLGYEQFF	TGTGCCAGCGCGGGGGGCTTGGGGTATGAGCAGTTCTTC
-	TRBV12-5	TRBJ2-7	TRBD1	CASGSAGTGVLEQYF	TGTGCTAGTGGTTCCGCCGGGACAGGGGTTTTAGAGCAGTACTTC
-	TRBV11-2	TRBJ2-5	-	CASSIDISQGGTQYF	TGTGCCAGCAGCATCGACATATCCCAAGGGGGGACCCAGTACTTC
-	TRBV4-1	TRBJ2-7	-	CASSQGLDFYEQYF	TGCGCCAGCAGCCAGGGACTGGATTTCTACGAGCAGTACTTC
-	TRBV5-1	TRBJ2-1	TRBD2	CASTPGGGYNEQFF	TGCGCCAGCACGCCCGGGGGGGGATACAATGAGCAGTTCTTC
few	TRBV24-1	TRBJ2-7	-	CATSDPGDLYEQYF	TGTGCCACCAGTGACCCCGGTGATCTCTACGAGCAGTACTTC
-	TRBV27	TRBJ2-6	TRBD1	CASSFVGTGGPYGANVLTF	TGTGCCAGCAGTTTTGTCGGGACAGGGGGACCGTATGGGGCCAACGTCCTGACTTTC
-	TRBV28	TRBJ1-2	TRBD1	CASSPPTGGIYGYTF	TGTGCCAGCAGTCCCCCTACAGGGGGCATCTATGGCTACACCTTC
-	TRBV5-4	TRBJ2-3	TRBD2	CASSPGTSGRNTDTQYF	TGTGCCAGCAGCCCTGGGACTAGCGGGAGGAACACAGATACGCAGTATTTT
-	TRBV25-1	TRBJ1-1	-	CASSRVGGEAFF	TGTGCCAGCAGCAGGGTAGGCGGTGAAGCTTTCTTT
few	TRBV3-1/TRBV3-2	TRBJ2-3	-	CASSQLSTDTQYF	TGTGCCAGCAGCCAACTTAGCACAGATACGCAGTATTTT
-	TRBV4-2	TRBJ1-5	TRBD1	CASSPSTGGPQPQHF	TGTGCCAGCAGCCCCTCAACAGGGGGCCCTCAGCCCCAGCATTTT
many	TRBV18	TRBJ1-2	-	CASSLFSVLDSGYTF	TGTGCCAGCTCACTCTTTTCGGTTCTGGACAGTGGCTACACCTTC
-	TRBV6-2/TRBV6-3	TRBJ1-5	-	CASSYSPRSNQPQHF	TGTGCCAGCAGTTACTCGCCGCGGAGCAATCAGCCCCAGCATTTT
once	TRBV5-1	TRBJ2-7	TRBD1	CASSDRQGPYEQYF	TGCGCCAGCAGCGACCGACAGGGACCCTACGAGCAGTACTTC
-	TRBV12-3/TRBV12-4	TRBJ2-1	TRBD2	CASSLTGTSLFF	TGTGCCAGCAGCCTCACCGGGACTAGTCTGTTCTTC
-	TRBV5-6	TRBJ2-7	TRBD1	CASSLDRANEQYF	TGTGCCAGCAGCCTAGACAGGGCTAACGAGCAGTACTTC
-	TRBV6-2/TRBV6-3	TRBJ1-2	TRBD1	CASSGTGGGYGYTF	TGTGCCAGCAGTGGCACAGGGGGCGGCTATGGCTACACCTTC
few	TRBV29-1	TRBJ1-2	TRBD1	CSVQTGYEYGYTF	TGCAGCGTTCAGACAGGGTATGAGTATGGCTACACCTTC
-	TRBV27	TRBJ2-3	-	CASSIPGHTQYF	TGTGCCAGCAGTATCCCCGGTCATACGCAGTATTTT
once	TRBV5-5	TRBJ2-2	TRBD2	CASIFTGLAGDPNTGELFF	TGTGCCAGCATATTTACGGGACTAGCGGGGGACCCGAACACCGGGGAGCTGTTTTTT
-	TRBV19	TRBJ2-7	-	CASSQEGSGYEQYF	TGTGCCAGTAGTCAGGAGGGATCGGGATACGAGCAGTACTTC
-	TRBV18	TRBJ1-2	TRBD1	CASSTRQGTYGYTF	TGTGCCAGCTCAACCAGACAGGGAACCTATGGCTACACCTTC
-	TRBV20-1	TRBJ2-7	-	CSVRDSYEQYF	TGCAGTGTGAGGGACTCCTACGAGCAGTACTTC
-	TRBV25-1	TRBJ1-1	TRBD1	CASSEPNRGANTEAFF	TGTGCCAGCAGTGAACCAAACAGGGGAGCGAACACTGAAGCTTTCTTT
few	TRBV6-5	TRBJ1-3	-	CASRRGVSSGNTIYF	TGTGCCAGCAGGCGGGGGGTTAGCTCTGGAAACACCATATATTTT
-	TRBV29-1	TRBJ2-7	-	CSVASQGWDEQYF	TGCAGCGTTGCATCACAGGGCTGGGACGAGCAGTACTTC
-	TRBV6-1	TRBJ1-4	-	CASSEAGTRGEKLFF	TGTGCCAGCAGTGAAGCCGGGACTCGGGGTGAAAAACTGTTTTTT
-	TRBV24-1	TRBJ2-3	-	CATSGATSADTQYF	TGTGCCACCAGTGGGGCTACCTCCGCCGATACGCAGTATTTT
-	TRBV5-1	TRBJ2-3	TRBD2	CASSIGVREVDTQYF	TGCGCCAGCAGTATAGGGGTCCGGGAGGTAGATACGCAGTATTTT
-	TRBV10-3	TRBJ1-6	-	CAISTGDSPLHF	TGTGCCATCTCCACCGGGGATTCACCCCTCCACTTT
-	TRBV5-6	TRBJ1-5	TRBD1	CASSLRATGGNQPQHF	TGTGCCAGCAGCTTGCGTGCCACAGGGGGCAATCAGCCCCAGCATTTT
-	TRBV10-3	TRBJ1-1	-	CAISEVPDTEAFF	TGTGCCATCAGTGAGGTCCCTGACACTGAAGCTTTCTTT
-	TRBV27	TRBJ2-1	-	CASGGGAINEQFF	TGTGCCAGCGGAGGGGGCGCCATCAATGAGCAGTTCTTC
-	TRBV19	TRBJ1-5	-	CASSIRGGYQPQHF	TGTGCCAGTAGTATCCGCGGGGGATATCAGCCCCAGCATTTT
-	TRBV5-1	TRBJ2-7	TRBD2	CASSILAGDYEQYF	TGCGCCAGCAGCATACTAGCGGGGGACTACGAGCAGTACTTC
once	TRBV2	TRBJ1-1	-	CASNPVLSGGLNTEAFF	TGTGCCAGCAACCCGGTCCTATCGGGGGGGCTGAACACTGAAGCTTTCTTT
-	TRBV6-2/TRBV6-3	TRBJ2-7	TRBD1	CASSYPTRTGPPYEQYF	TGTGCCAGCAGTTACCCTACCCGGACAGGGCCCCCCTACGAGCAGTACTTC
-	TRBV7-6	TRBJ2-7	TRBD2	CASSFREAGGASSYEQYF	TGTGCCAGCAGCTTCAGGGAAGCGGGGGGGGCCAGCTCCTACGAGCAGTACTTC
-	TRBV6-7	TRBJ1-1	-	CASSYSSCGREAFF	TGTGCCAGCAGTTACTCGAGTTGCGGGCGAGAAGCTTTCTTT
-	TRBV14	TRBJ2-3	-	CASSHRGEKRNTQYF	TGTGCCAGCAGCCACAGGGGGGAGAAGAGAAATACGCAGTATTTT
few	TRBV4-1	TRBJ2-3	-	CASSQDPAATDTQYF	TGCGCCAGCAGCCAAGATCCGGCGGCCACAGATACGCAGTATTTT
-	TRBV7-2	TRBJ2-3	-	CASSWAGRGDTQYF	TGTGCCAGCAGCTGGGCGGGCCGCGGGGATACGCAGTATTTT
few	TRBV28	TRBJ1-2	-	CASSFQDRPYGYTF	TGTGCCAGCAGTTTCCAGGACAGACCCTATGGCTACACCTTC
-	TRBV11-1	TRBJ2-2	-	CASSRRDSTGELFF	TGTGCCAGCAGCAGGAGGGATAGCACCGGGGAGCTGTTTTTT
-	TRBV7-8	TRBJ2-2	-	CASLSGVVANTGELFF	TGTGCCAGCCTGTCAGGGGTCGTGGCGAACACCGGGGAGCTGTTTTTT